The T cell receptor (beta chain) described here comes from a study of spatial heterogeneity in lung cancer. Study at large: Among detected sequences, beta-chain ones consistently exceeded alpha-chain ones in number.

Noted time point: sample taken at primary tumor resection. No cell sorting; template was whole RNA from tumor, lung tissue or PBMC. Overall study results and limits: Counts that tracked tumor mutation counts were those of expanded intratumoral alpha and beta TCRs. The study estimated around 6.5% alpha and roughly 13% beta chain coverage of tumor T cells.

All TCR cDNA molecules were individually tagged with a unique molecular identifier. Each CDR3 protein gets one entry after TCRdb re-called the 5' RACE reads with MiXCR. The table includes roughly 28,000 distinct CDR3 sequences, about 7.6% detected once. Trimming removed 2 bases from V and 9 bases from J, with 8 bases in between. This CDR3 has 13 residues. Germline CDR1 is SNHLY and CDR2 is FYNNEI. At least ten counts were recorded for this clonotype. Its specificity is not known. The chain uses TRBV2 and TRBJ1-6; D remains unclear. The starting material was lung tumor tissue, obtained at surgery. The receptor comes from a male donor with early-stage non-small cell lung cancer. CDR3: CASSEYPVSPLHF. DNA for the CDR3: TGTGCCAGCAGTGAATATCCGGTTTCACCCCTCCACTTT.